The 16 T cell receptor beta chains presented below share a single source sample, sequenced in a study of blood T cell repertoires in COVID-19. Clones were sequenced by immunoSEQ multiplex PCR, and TCRdb holds only the in-frame ones, with some missing. This table has about 290,000 clones, around nine tenths appearing once. Sample: peripheral blood. These receptors came from a young woman with COVID-19, enrolled during active disease.

The chain recombines TRBV5-4 with TRBJ2-1; D is possibly TRBD1 (6 bases). Germline V gene lookup returns CDR1 SGHNT and CDR2 YYREEE (reference sequence). The CDR3 covers 14 residues. V was cut by 3 bases and J by 10 bases, with 17 bases left in between. The CDR3 bases are TGTGCCAGCAGCTCTAGGACAGACCAAAGGGAGCAGTTCTTC. This encodes CASSSRTDQREQFF.

The rearrangement links TRBV15 to TRBJ2-1; no reliable D call. The CDR3 sequence is 13 residues long. Germline CDR1 is LNHNV and CDR2 is YYDKDF (reference sequence). Trimming shortened V by 1 base and J by 7 bases, and 8 bases separated the two germline ends. The CDR3 protein is CATSRASSNEQFF. CDR3 coding DNA: TGTGCCACCAGCAGAGCTAGTTCTAATGAGCAGTTCTTC. Full variable domain (outside the CDR3, taken from reference TRBV15 and TRBJ2-1): DAMVIQNPRYQVTQFGKPVTLSCSQTLNHNVMYWYQQKSSQAPKLLFHYYDKDFNNEADTPDNFQSRRPNTSFCFLDIRSPGLGDTAMYLCATSRASSNEQFFGPGTRLTVL.

In this sample, this clone turned up once. The chain carries TRBV4-1 and TRBJ1-4; perhaps TRBD1 as D (5 bases). Looked up from germline, CDR1 is MGHRA and CDR2 is YSYEKL. This CDR3 contains 16 residues. Trimming removed 0 bases at V and 5 bases at J, with 13 bases between. The CDR3 loop reads CASSQESRQLNEKLFF. CDR3 in DNA: TGCGCCAGCAGCCAAGAAAGCAGACAGTTAAATGAAAAACTGTTTTTT.

V and J are TRBV5-1 and TRBJ2-3; tentatively, D is TRBD1 (6 bases). This CDR3 has 13 residues. The V end lost 4 bases, the J end lost 3 bases, and 9 bases lay between the germline ends. Germline CDR1 and CDR2: SGHRS and YFSETQ. The CDR3 DNA reads as TGCGCCAGCAGCCCCGGACAGACAGATACGCAGTATTTT. This sequence encodes CASSPGQTDTQYF.

The rearrangement joins TRBV11-2 to TRBJ1-2; 7 bases fit TRBD1. The CDR3 runs to 16 residues. The germline CDR1 and CDR2 sequences are SGHAT and FQNNGV. After removal of 1 base from V and 5 bases from J, the junction contained 10 bases not matched to a gene. Written as DNA, the CDR3 is TGTGCCAGCAGCTTAGCCACAGGGGTAACCTCGTATGGCTACACCTTC. This sequence encodes CASSLATGVTSYGYTF.

The rearrangement uses TRBV2 and TRBJ2-1, with D perhaps matching TRBD2 (5 bases). The germline CDR1 and CDR2 sequences are SNHLY and FYNNEI. This CDR3 is 16 amino acids long. V was cut by 1 base and J by 8 bases, with 18 bases left in between. The CDR3 coding sequence is TGTGCCAGCAGTGAAGTCGGGGTTTGGATGGGCCATGAGCAGTTCTTC. Residues: CASSEVGVWMGHEQFF. Full variable domain (remainder filled in from reference TRBV2 and TRBJ2-1): EPEVTQTPSHQVTQMGQEVILRCVPISNHLYFYWYRQILGQKVEFLVSFYNNEISEKSEIFDDQFSVERPDGSNFTLKIRSTKLEDSAMYFCASSEVGVWMGHEQFFGPGTRLTVL.

The chain joins TRBV5-4 to TRBJ2-7, with 8 positions matching TRBD2. The CDR3 is 14 residues long. Unmatched junction bases numbered 6, after V lost 5 bases and J lost 2 bases. Germline CDR1 is SGHNT and CDR2 is YYREEE (reference sequence). CDR3 protein: CASSLARGAYEQYF. DNA for the CDR3: TGTGCCAGCAGTCTCGCGCGGGGGGCCTACGAGCAGTACTTC. The whole variable domain, remainder taken from reference TRBV5-4 and TRBJ2-7, is ETGVTQSPTHLIKTRGQQVTLRCSSQSGHNTVSWYQQALGQGPQFIFQYYREEENGRGNFPPRFSGLQFPNYSSELNVNALELDDSALYLCASSLARGAYEQYFGPGTRLTVT.

The gene calls are TRBV3-1 (or the pseudogene TRBV3-2) and TRBJ2-7; tentative D call: TRBD1 (5 bases). CDR3 length: 16 amino acids. Trimming left V 1 base short and J 4 bases short, with 17 bases between. In germline, CDR1 is LGHDT, CDR2 YNNKEL (reference sequence). CDR3 bases: TGTGCCAGCAGCCAAGGGGGATCCCCTGGGGCATACGAGCAGTACTTC. Translated: CASSQGGSPGAYEQYF.

This clone has only a few counts. The chain employs TRBV4-1 and TRBJ1-4, with D perhaps matching TRBD1 (5 bases). V shed 6 bases and J shed 5 bases, with 13 bases lying between them. This CDR3 region has 14 residues. Germline CDR1 MGHRA, CDR2 YSYEKL. The CDR3 reads CASRSAGRNEKLFF. CDR3 nucleotides: TGCGCCAGCAGAAGTGCAGGGAGGAATGAAAAACTGTTTTTT.

The chain carries TRBV4-2 and TRBJ1-1; D ambiguous. CDR1 is LGHNA, CDR2 YNFKEQ, per germline. The V and J ends lost 4 bases and 7 bases respectively, with 10 bases between them. This CDR3 has 12 residues. CDR3 sequence: CASSLRTSEAFF. CDR3 DNA: TGTGCCAGCAGCCTAAGGACTAGTGAAGCTTTCTTT.

The chain links TRBV5-1 to TRBJ1-2; D gene ambiguous. V was clipped by 1 base and J by 0 bases, with 10 bases between them. CDR3 length: 15 amino acids. Germline CDR1 and CDR2: SGHRS and YFSETQ. CDR3 in amino acids: CASSLFSEANYGYTF. CDR3 sequence (DNA): TGCGCCAGCAGCTTGTTTTCAGAGGCTAACTATGGCTACACCTTC.

A single count supports this clone. This chain uses TRBV24-1 with TRBJ2-3, with D unresolved. Germline CDR1 is KGHDR and CDR2 is SFDVKD. The CDR3 is 15 amino acids. V was cut by 3 bases and J by 0 bases, with 9 bases left in between. CDR3 coding DNA: TGTGCCACCAGTGATCCCGGTGCTAGCACAGATACGCAGTATTTT. Its protein product is CATSDPGASTDTQYF.

This clone appeared a few times. An end of the junction differs from the germline gene, which may be a read error. The chain employs TRBV14 and TRBJ2-1, with 7 nucleotides matching TRBD1. The CDR3 spans 13 residues. Germline assignment: CDR1 SGHDN and CDR2 FVKESK. The CDR3 loop reads CASSRNRGNQQFF. In DNA form, the CDR3 reads TGTGCCAGCAGCCGTAACAGGGGCAATCAGCAGTTCTTC. Drawing the rest from reference TRBV14 and TRBJ2-1, the complete variable domain is EAGVTQFPSHSVIEKGQTVTLRCDPISGHDNLYWYRRVMGKEIKFLLHFVKESKQDESGMPNNRFLAERTGGTYSTLKVQPAELEDSGVYFCASSRNRGNQQFFGPGTRLTVL.

The table lists this clone with a count of one. The chain recombines TRBV5-1 with TRBJ2-7, with D possibly matching TRBD1 (5 bases). The V gene lost 6 bases and the J gene lost 0 bases, with 13 bases spanning the gap. This CDR3 has 14 residues. Looked up from germline, CDR1 is SGHRS and CDR2 is YFSETQ. The DNA for the CDR3 is TGCGCCAGCACCTACGACAGTCTCTCCTACGAGCAGTACTTC. It encodes CASTYDSLSYEQYF.

Here the CDR3 reads CASSVGPGEGRAETQYF. The DNA for the CDR3 is TGTGCCAGCAGCGTAGGTCCGGGGGAGGGGCGGGCAGAGACCCAGTACTTC. V and J are TRBV9 and TRBJ2-5, with 7 bases identical to TRBD2. Trimming removed 0 bases from V and 4 bases from J; junction bases left unmatched: 12. The germline V gene encodes CDR1 SGDLS and CDR2 YYNGEE. The CDR3 has 17 residues.

The chain recombines TRBV27 with TRBJ2-5, with D perhaps TRBD1 (6 bases). The germline V gene encodes CDR1 MNHEY and CDR2 SMNVEV (reference sequence). The CDR3 extends over 14 amino acids. V shed 3 bases and J shed 7 bases, with 15 bases lying between them. CDR3 nucleotide sequence: TGTGCCAGCAGTTTTGGGACACACCTAGGGACCCAGTACTTC. Protein sequence: CASSFGTHLGTQYF.